The T cell receptor beta chain under discussion was sequenced for a study of control samples from healthy donors and cancer patients. Generated by immunoSEQ multiplex PCR, the TCRdb table keeps only in-frame clones and is missing some. The profile shows under 80,000 clones, 75% to 90% of them singletons. The sample taken for sequencing was blood. This TCR was sampled from a man aged 50-60 years in good health.

The CDR3 loop reads CASSLVSGVTEAFF. CDR3 bases: TGCGCCAGCAGCTTGGTGTCGGGGGTCACTGAAGCTTTCTTT. This rearrangement joins TRBV5-1 to TRBJ1-1, with a weak D call TRBD1 (5 bases). The CDR3 spans 14 residues. V shed 0 bases and J shed 4 bases, with 10 bases lying between them. Looked up from germline, CDR1 is SGHRS and CDR2 is YFSETQ.